One and the same sample provided the 27 T cell receptor beta chains below, sequenced in a study of shared clonotypes between healthy human individuals. The protocol was immunoSEQ multiplex PCR, while the TCRdb copy is restricted to in-frame clones and leaves out a portion. The sample records approximately 2.4 million clones, approximately 96% being singletons. The sequenced material came from naive CD4+ T cells sorted from blood. As to subset: CD45RA+ positively selected. The source is a man younger than 35 in good health.

The chain is built from TRBV15 and TRBJ2-4; TRBD1 matches at 7 bases. The CDR3 length is 16 residues. V shed 7 bases, J shed 0 bases, and the junction held 9 bases outside the gene matches. CDR1 and CDR2 from the germline V gene are LNHNV and YYDKDF (reference sequence). CDR3 in amino acids: CATTLGGVQAKNIQYF. CDR3 DNA: TGTGCCACCACCCTAGGGGGCGTCCAAGCCAAAAACATTCAGTACTTC.

This sequence joins TRBV6-1 and TRBJ1-5, with a possible D match to TRBD1 (6 bases). This CDR3 spans 13 amino acids. Germline assignment: CDR1 MNHNS and CDR2 SASEGT. Trimming took off 3 bases at V and 5 bases at J, with 8 bases between the two ends. DNA of the CDR3: TGTGCCAGCAGTGAGGGGGCCGATCAGCCCCAGCATTTT. This encodes CASSEGADQPQHF.

This rearrangement joins TRBV30 to TRBJ1-2; unclear D gene. V lost 3 bases, J lost 5 bases, and 13 bases lay in between. CDR3 length: 13 residues. Looked up from germline, CDR1 is GTSNPN and CDR2 is SVGIG (reference sequence). The CDR3: CAWSPARDYGYTF. CDR3 in DNA: TGTGCCTGGAGCCCCGCAAGGGATTATGGCTACACCTTC.

The chain employs TRBV4-3 and TRBJ1-5; 7 bases align to TRBD1. Trimming cost V 0 bases and J 4 bases; bases outside gene matches: 15. The CDR3 is 19 amino acids. CDR1 is LGHNA, CDR2 YSLEER, per germline. The CDR3 DNA follows: TGCGCCAGCAGCCAAGATCGGCTTCTACAACAGGGGCAGAATCAGCCCCAGCATTTT. It codes for CASSQDRLLQQGQNQPQHF.

Worth noting for this clone: The sample carries other DNA sequences with the same CDR3. The chain combines TRBV7-2 with TRBJ2-7; 9 bases agree with TRBD1. Germline V lookup: CDR1 SGHTA, CDR2 FQGNSA. With V trimmed by 1 base and J by 3 bases, 1 base remained unmatched. The CDR3 covers 14 residues. The CDR3 region is CASSLGQGGYEQYF. The CDR3 bases are TGTGCCAGCAGCTTAGGACAGGGGGGCTACGAGCAGTACTTC. Full variable domain (remainder filled in from reference TRBV7-2 and TRBJ2-7): GAGVSQSPSNKVTEKGKDVELRCDPISGHTALYWYRQSLGQGLEFLIYFQGNSAPDKSGLPSDRFSAERTGGSVSTLTIQRTQQEDSAVYLCASSLGQGGYEQYFGPGTRLTVT.

The chain links TRBV7-2 to TRBJ1-2; D may be TRBD1 (5 bases). Germline CDR1 SGHTA, CDR2 FQGNSA. The CDR3 consists of 15 residues. Between the trimmed V and J ends, which lost 1 base and 8 bases, there was a span of 17 bases. The CDR3 DNA reads TGTGCCAGCAGCTTAGGTCTGGTGGGAAGGGACGGCTACACCTTC. Protein: CASSLGLVGRDGYTF. The full variable domain, rest sourced from reference TRBV7-2 and TRBJ1-2, is GAGVSQSPSNKVTEKGKDVELRCDPISGHTALYWYRQSLGQGLEFLIYFQGNSAPDKSGLPSDRFSAERTGGSVSTLTIQRTQQEDSAVYLCASSLGLVGRDGYTFGSGTRLTVV.

The rearrangement joins TRBV2 to TRBJ2-5; D tentatively fits TRBD1 or TRBD2 (5 bases each). The CDR3 sequence is 15 residues long. Germline V CDR1 and CDR2: SNHLY, FYNNEI. Deletions cut 4 bases from V and 5 bases from J, with 17 bases between. The CDR3 DNA reads as TGTGCCAGCAGTGTGTCGGGGCTCCCACGGGAGACCCAGTACTTC. Amino acid sequence: CASSVSGLPRETQYF.

V is TRBV4-1 and J is TRBJ1-6; D gene uncertain. This CDR3 comprises 14 residues. V gave up 2 bases and J gave up 6 bases, with 8 bases separating them. Germline lookup yields CDR1 MGHRA and CDR2 YSYEKL. The CDR3 loop reads CASSQTTLNSPLHF. CDR3 DNA: TGCGCCAGCAGCCAAACGACCCTTAATTCACCCCTCCACTTT.

V and J are TRBV5-6 and TRBJ1-3, with D unresolved. The CDR3 has 11 amino acids. Germline values: CDR1 SGHDT, CDR2 YYEEEE. Trimming took off 2 bases at V and 8 bases at J, with 5 bases between the two ends. The CDR3 region has the DNA TGTGCCAGCAGCTTCGGGGACACCATATATTTT. It is translated as CASSFGDTIYF.

A single count supports this clone. The V and J genes are TRBV6-4 and TRBJ2-3; no firm D call. The CDR3 is 14 residues long. Germline CDR1 is MRHNA and CDR2 is SNTAGT. Trimming cost V 5 bases and J 0 bases, with 9 bases left between them. CDR3 DNA sequence: TGTGCCAGCAGTATTGAGATTAGCACAGATACGCAGTATTTT. It translates to CASSIEISTDTQYF.

The CDR3 DNA reads TGCGCCAGCAGTCGGGACAAAACAGATACGCAGTATTTT. Protein product: CASSRDKTDTQYF. J is TRBJ2-3 and V is TRBV10-1; weak D call: TRBD1 (6 bases). V lost 5 bases and J lost 3, with 9 bases in between. Per germline, CDR1 WNHNN and CDR2 SYGVQD (reference sequence). The CDR3 extends over 13 amino acids.

With regard to this clone: Other DNA sequences in this sample translate to the same CDR3. V and J are TRBV9 and TRBJ2-3, with 9 nucleotides matching TRBD2. CDR3 length: 16 residues. CDR1 is SGDLS and CDR2 is YYNGEE in the germline V gene. The junction had 3 bases not matched to a gene; V was cut back by 0 bases and J by 1 base. Written as DNA, the CDR3 is TGTGCCAGCAGCGTAGGGCCTAGCGGGGGCACAGATACGCAGTATTTT. As protein: CASSVGPSGGTDTQYF. The full variable domain, completed using reference TRBV9 and TRBJ2-3, is DSGVTQTPKHLITATGQRVTLRCSPRSGDLSVYWYQQSLDQGLQFLIQYYNGEERAKGNILERFSAQQFPDLHSELNLSSLELGDSALYFCASSVGPSGGTDTQYFGPGTRLTVL.

V usage is TRBV5-4 and J usage is TRBJ2-7, with D possibly TRBD1 on 5 matching bases. Trimming took 3 bases from V and 7 from J, leaving 20 bases between them. The length of the CDR3 is 15 residues. Germline values: CDR1 SGHNT, CDR2 YYREEE (reference sequence). This chain's CDR3 is CASSSRDSSTWEQYF. Written as DNA, the CDR3 is TGTGCCAGCAGCTCCAGGGATTCATCTACTTGGGAGCAGTACTTC.

The rearrangement joins TRBV2 to TRBJ2-3; weak D call: TRBD1 (5 bases). CDR1 SNHLY and CDR2 FYNNEI come from the germline V gene. The V gene lost 7 bases and the J gene lost 8 bases, with 19 bases spanning the gap. This CDR3 is built from 14 residues. The CDR3 loop is CASMPNYPRGTQYF. The CDR3 region has the DNA TGTGCCAGCATGCCCAATTATCCAAGGGGTACGCAGTATTTT.

The gene calls are TRBV11-2 and TRBJ2-2; D is possibly TRBD1 or TRBD2 (5 bases each). The V gene lost 3 bases and the J gene lost 0 bases, with 11 bases spanning the gap. The CDR3 extends over 16 amino acids. The germline V gene encodes CDR1 SGHAT and CDR2 FQNNGV. CDR3 in amino acids: CASSLGVNANTGELFF. The CDR3, as DNA: TGTGCCAGCAGCTTGGGGGTCAACGCGAACACCGGGGAGCTGTTTTTT.

The chain uses TRBV5-1 and TRBJ1-2; 10 bases fit TRBD1. The CDR3 has 15 residues. The germline CDR1 and CDR2 sequences are SGHRS and YFSETQ. V was clipped by 8 bases and J by 7 bases; unmatched bases: 14. In DNA, the CDR3 is TGCGCCAGTGCCATTCCCCGGGACAGGGGAGGTGGCTACACCTTC. Protein product: CASAIPRDRGGGYTF.

This clone appeared once. This sequence joins TRBV1 and TRBJ2-1. TRBV1 is described as a pseudogene. The CDR3 is 17 residues long. The CDR3 DNA is TGCACCAGCAGCCAAGATTCCCCCCGGGACGATTACAATGAGCAGTTCTTC. Translating it yields CTSSQDSPRDDYNEQFF.

This chain links TRBV19 with TRBJ2-5; 14 bases are shared with TRBD2. Trimming removed 4 bases from V and 3 bases from J; junction bases left unmatched: 10. CDR3 length equals 18 residues. Germline CDR1 and CDR2: LNHDA and SQIVND (reference sequence). CDR3 DNA: TGTGCCAGTAGTAAAGGGACTAGCGGGGGAACACTCGAAGAGACCCAGTACTTC. Protein: CASSKGTSGGTLEETQYF.

The genes are TRBV6-5 and TRBJ2-3, with 7 bases matching TRBD2. This CDR3 has 13 amino acids. Germline trimming cut 5 bases from V and 2 bases from J; bases unmatched to any gene: 1. Germline-derived CDR1 and CDR2 are MNHEY and SVGAGI. The CDR3 DNA sequence: TGTGCCAGCAGTACTAGCGACACAGATACGCAGTATTTT. Residues: CASSTSDTDTQYF.

CDR3 bases: TGCGCCAGCAGCCCTTTTTCGGGGAGCGGGAGGCTTAGCTCCTACAATGAGCAGTTCTTC. Its translation is CASSPFSGSGRLSSYNEQFF. The chain has TRBV5-1 and TRBJ2-1, with TRBD2 identical over 9 bases. CDR1 is SGHRS, CDR2 YFSETQ, per germline. After removal of 4 bases from V and 0 bases from J, the junction contained 17 bases not matched to a gene. The CDR3 has 20 residues. Full variable domain (missing parts from reference TRBV5-1 and TRBJ2-1): KAGVTQTPRYLIKTRGQQVTLSCSPISGHRSVSWYQQTPGQGLQFLFEYFSETQRNKGNFPGRFSGRQFSNSRSEMNVSTLELGDSALYLCASSPFSGSGRLSSYNEQFFGPGTRLTVL.

About this clone itself: This CDR3 is also generated by other DNA sequences in the sample. The CDR3: CASSDGRSGNTIYF. For the CDR3, the DNA is TGTGCCAGCAGCGACGGACGATCTGGAAACACCATATATTTT. The J gene is TRBJ1-3, the V gene TRBV6-1; no clear D. Germline lookup yields CDR1 MNHNS and CDR2 SASEGT. V lost 6 bases to trimming and J lost 1 base, with 10 bases between them. This CDR3 is 14 amino acids long.

The rearrangement uses TRBV11-2 and TRBJ1-6; D ambiguous. Trimming pared 0 bases from V and 10 bases from J, leaving 7 bases between. The germline V gene encodes CDR1 SGHAT and CDR2 FQNNGV. The CDR3 loop spans 13 amino acids. The DNA for the CDR3 is TGTGCCAGCAGCTTAGATAGGCAGTCACCCCTCCACTTT. Its translation is CASSLDRQSPLHF.

The rearrangement uses TRBV2 and TRBJ1-4, with no clear D. CDR1 and CDR2 (germline): SNHLY, FYNNEI. V was trimmed by 6 bases and J by 2 bases, leaving 7 bases between them. The CDR3 is 13 amino acids. Here the CDR3 reads CASRARTNEKLFF. The CDR3 DNA reads TGTGCCAGCAGAGCGAGGACTAATGAAAAACTGTTTTTT.

The rearrangement uses TRBV6-5 and TRBJ1-1, with TRBD1 matching over 8 bases. Trimming at V came to 2 bases and at J to 1 base, leaving 3 bases not matched to a gene. The CDR3 totals 15 residues. Germline CDR1 MNHEY, CDR2 SVGAGI. CDR3 sequence reads: CASSYPGTGNTEAFF. The CDR3 DNA reads as TGTGCCAGCAGTTACCCCGGGACAGGGAACACTGAAGCTTTCTTT.

The rearrangement links TRBV11-2 to TRBJ2-5; 7 bases line up with TRBD1. Germline-derived CDR1 and CDR2 are SGHAT and FQNNGV. Germline trimming cut 4 bases from V and 1 base from J; bases unmatched to any gene: 0. The CDR3 sequence is 13 residues long. The CDR3 sequence: CASSWTGQETQYF. CDR3 sequence (DNA): TGTGCCAGCAGCTGGACAGGCCAAGAGACCCAGTACTTC.

The chain links TRBV5-4 to TRBJ1-4; D unclear. The CDR3 totals 16 residues. Germline V gene data show CDR1 as SGHNT and CDR2 as YYREEE (reference sequence). With 0 bases removed from V and 1 base from J, the gap between germline ends came to 10 bases. The CDR3 here is CASSLDPGETNEKLFF. CDR3 bases: TGTGCCAGCAGCTTGGACCCTGGGGAAACTAATGAAAAACTGTTTTTT.

About this clone itself: In the same sample, other DNA sequences code for this CDR3. This chain joins TRBV5-4 and TRBJ1-3, with D hard to call. This CDR3 is 13 amino acids long. Deletions cut 1 base from V and 2 bases from J, with 4 bases between. The germline V gene has CDR1 SGHNT and CDR2 YYREEE (reference sequence). CDR3 nucleotide sequence: TGTGCCAGCAGCTTGCCAGCTGGAAACACCATATATTTT. Its protein product is CASSLPAGNTIYF. The full variable domain, in which reference TRBV5-4 and TRBJ1-3 provide the parts outside the CDR3, is ETGVTQSPTHLIKTRGQQVTLRCSSQSGHNTVSWYQQALGQGPQFIFQYYREEENGRGNFPPRFSGLQFPNYSSELNVNALELDDSALYLCASSLPAGNTIYFGEGSWLTVV.